Shown below are 28 T cell receptor beta chains from a single sample sequenced in a study of cytomegalovirus exposure and HLA in healthy donors. PCR used 60 Vbeta primers and 13 Jbeta primers. Sequenced by immunoSEQ multiplex PCR; TCRdb stores in-frame clones only, minus some. Among roughly 130,000 clones, around 80% were seen once, and the ten largest hold around 0.92%. Sequenced material: PBMCs. The receptors were gathered from a human donor in good health.

This clone was observed a handful of times. The rearrangement uses TRBV9 and TRBJ1-3; D is unresolved. CDR1 and CDR2 from the germline V gene are SGDLS and YYNGEE. Trimming took off 1 base at V and 0 bases at J, with 14 bases between the two ends. The length of the CDR3 is 17 residues. In DNA form, the CDR3 reads TGTGCCAGCAGCGTATCCGGGAGTAAGAACTCTGGAAACACCATATATTTT. Translating gives CASSVSGSKNSGNTIYF.

This clone was detected a few times. This chain links TRBV5-1 with TRBJ1-4; unclear D gene. Germline CDR1 is SGHRS and CDR2 is YFSETQ. V was shortened by 4 bases and J by 4 bases, with 14 bases between the two germline ends. This CDR3 comprises 15 residues. Written as DNA, the CDR3 is TGCGCCAGCAGCCCCACTGGGGAGAATAATGAAAAACTGTTTTTT. Translating gives CASSPTGENNEKLFF.

This clone was found a few times. The chain is built from TRBV6-1 and TRBJ2-7; D possibly corresponds to TRBD2 (5 bases). CDR1 is MNHNS, CDR2 SASEGT, per germline. The CDR3 is 12 residues long. Trimming took off 5 bases at V and 3 bases at J, with 8 bases between the two ends. CDR3 in DNA: TGTGCCAGCAGTAAGGACTTCTACGAGCAGTACTTC. This sequence encodes CASSKDFYEQYF.

With regard to this clone: The junction shows a germline mismatch at one end, possibly a read error. This chain links TRBV29-1 with TRBJ1-1, with D hard to call. The CDR3 length is 11 residues. Germline CDR1 is SQVTM and CDR2 is ANQGSEA. Written as DNA, the CDR3 is TGCAGCGTTGAAGGCGACACGGAAGCTTTCTTT. This codes for CSVEGDTEAFF. Complete variable domain (other parts from reference TRBV29-1 and TRBJ1-1): SAVISQKPSRDICQRGTSLTIQCQVDSQVTMMFWYRQQPGQSLTLIATANQGSEATYESGFVIDKFPISRPNLTFSTLTVSNMSPEDSSIYLCSVEGDTEAFFGQGTRLTVV.

The chain uses TRBV2 and TRBJ1-2; D is perhaps TRBD1 (6 bases). The CDR3 loop spans 15 amino acids. Germline CDR1 is SNHLY and CDR2 is FYNNEI. Trimming shortened V by 7 bases and J by 1 base, and 16 bases separated the two germline ends. DNA for the CDR3: TGTGCCAGCAAAACAGACAGGAGACATAACTATGGCTACACCTTC. Its translation is CASKTDRRHNYGYTF.

The chain combines TRBV9 with TRBJ2-1, with 11 bases matching TRBD2. The CDR3 has 15 amino acids. Trimming removed 4 bases from V and 7 bases from J; junction bases left unmatched: 7. Germline V gives CDR1 SGDLS, CDR2 YYNGEE. CDR3 residues: CASSPRLAGRNEQFF. CDR3 coding DNA: TGTGCCAGCAGCCCCCGACTAGCGGGGAGGAATGAGCAGTTCTTC.

This clone showed up just a few times. The chain is built from TRBV7-9 and TRBJ2-3; TRBD1 agrees at 7 bases. Germline V gene lookup returns CDR1 SEHNR and CDR2 FQNEAQ (reference sequence). There are 15 residues in the CDR3. The junction had 6 bases not matched to a gene; V was cut back by 4 bases and J by 2 bases. For the CDR3, the DNA is TGTGCCAGCAGCTCCGACAGGGCCTACACAGATACGCAGTATTTT. Translated, it gives CASSSDRAYTDTQYF.

The rearrangement uses TRBV18 and TRBJ1-4; tentative D call: TRBD1 (6 bases). Germline loops: CDR1 KGHSH, CDR2 LQKENI. The V gene lost 3 bases and the J gene lost 7 bases, with 15 bases spanning the gap. There are 15 residues in the CDR3. Here the CDR3 reads CASSPYTGIGEKLFF. The CDR3 nucleotides are TGTGCCAGCTCACCCTACACAGGGATCGGTGAAAAACTGTTTTTT.

The V gene is TRBV5-1, the J gene TRBJ2-5; 11 bases are a match to TRBD1. Germline loops: CDR1 SGHRS, CDR2 YFSETQ. This CDR3 has 14 residues. V dropped 3 bases and J dropped 5; count of bases not matched to a gene: 3. CDR3 bases: TGCGCCAGCAGCTATCGGACAGGGGGCGAGACCCAGTACTTC. This encodes CASSYRTGGETQYF.

The genes are TRBV5-8 and TRBJ2-1; 12 bases are shared with TRBD2. The J segment lost 10 bases and the V segment lost 2 bases, leaving 7 bases of the junction unmatched. Germline V gives CDR1 SGHTS, CDR2 YDEGEE. The CDR3 sequence is 15 residues long. In nucleotides, the CDR3 is TGTGCCAGCAGCTTCCGGCTAGCGGGGGGGCACGAGCAGTTCTTC. Amino acid sequence: CASSFRLAGGHEQFF. The whole variable domain, filled in from reference TRBV5-8 and TRBJ2-1, reads EAGVTQSPTHLIKTRGQQATLRCSPISGHTSVYWYQQALGLGLQFLLWYDEGEERNRGNFPPRFSGRQFPNYSSELNVNALELEDSALYLCASSFRLAGGHEQFFGPGTRLTVL.

This sequence joins TRBV19 and TRBJ2-7, with 9 bases aligning to TRBD1. CDR3 length: 14 amino acids. CDR1 and CDR2 (germline): LNHDA, SQIVND (reference sequence). Trimming cost V 6 bases and J 0 bases; bases outside gene matches: 3. CDR3 protein: CASSGTGSSYEQYF. As DNA, the CDR3 is TGTGCCAGTAGCGGGACAGGGAGCTCCTACGAGCAGTACTTC.

The chain combines TRBV6-5 with TRBJ1-2, with D possibly TRBD1 on 5 matching bases. Trimming stripped 5 bases from V and 8 bases from J, with 21 bases between. CDR3 length: 15 residues. Per the germline V gene, CDR1 is MNHEY and CDR2 is SVGAGI. CDR3 coding DNA: TGTGCCAGCAGTCCATCCAAGACAGTTTCAAAGGGCTACACCTTC. Protein product: CASSPSKTVSKGYTF.

V gene TRBV10-3 combines with J gene TRBJ2-3, with a tentative D call TRBD2 (6 bases). Trimming removed 9 bases at V and 0 bases at J, with 13 bases between. This CDR3 region has 14 residues. Per germline, CDR1 ENHRY and CDR2 SYGVKD. Here the CDR3 DNA reads TGTGCCATAGCCAGCGGGTATAGCACAGATACGCAGTATTTT. Translated, it gives CAIASGYSTDTQYF.

The chain couples TRBV5-1 to TRBJ2-5; 7 bases align to TRBD2. Matching the DNA end better, TRBJ2-7 makes the J call doubtful. CDR3 size: 13 residues. Germline V lookup: CDR1 SGHRS, CDR2 YFSETQ. The CDR3 loop reads CASSLTGRVEQYF. The CDR3 DNA reads TGCGCCAGCAGCCTCACTGGGAGGGTCGAGCAGTACTTC.

This clone was seen only a few times. CDR3 nucleotides: TGCGCCAGCAGTCCCCGGACAGAAGGGTCTGAAGCTTTCTTT. Protein sequence: CASSPRTEGSEAFF. The chain joins TRBV4-1 to TRBJ1-1, with D possibly being TRBD1 (6 bases). V was trimmed by 6 bases and J by 6 bases, leaving 17 bases between them. CDR1 is MGHRA and CDR2 is YSYEKL in the germline V gene. The CDR3 totals 14 residues.

CDR3 amino acids: CASSQKTGNWIPGELFF. The DNA for the CDR3 is TGTGCCAGCAGCCAAAAGACGGGGAATTGGATCCCCGGGGAGCTGTTTTTT. J is TRBJ2-2 and V is TRBV7-8, with a tentative D call TRBD2 (5 bases). The CDR3 has 17 amino acids. Germline V CDR1 and CDR2: SGHVS, FQNEAQ. V was cut by 5 bases and J by 6 bases, with 22 bases left in between.

The J gene is TRBJ2-3, the V gene TRBV5-1; 7 positions agree with TRBD2. The germline CDR1 and CDR2 sequences are SGHRS and YFSETQ. Unmatched junction bases numbered 8, after V lost 0 bases and J lost 1 base. CDR3 size: 17 residues. The chain's CDR3 is CASSLGVWSGGTDTQYF. The CDR3 DNA reads TGCGCCAGCAGCTTGGGTGTTTGGAGCGGGGGCACAGATACGCAGTATTTT.

The rearrangement joins TRBV19 to TRBJ1-3; D uncertain. The CDR3 spans 14 residues. Deletions cut 7 bases from V and 0 bases from J, with 10 bases between. The germline CDR1 and CDR2 sequences are LNHDA and SQIVND (reference sequence). The CDR3 loop is CASIMDYSGNTIYF. Here the CDR3 DNA reads TGTGCCAGTATTATGGACTACTCTGGAAACACCATATATTTT.

This clone was found once. The V and J genes are TRBV21-1 and TRBJ2-2; the table's D call TRBD2 went unverified against the DNA. TRBV21-1 is reported as a pseudogene. The CDR3 has 18 residues. CDR3 DNA sequence: TGTGCCAGCAGCAAACCAGAACTAGCGGGGGGTAACACCGGGGAGCTGTTTTTT. Protein: CASSKPELAGGNTGELFF.

CDR3 in amino acids: CASSQTGVLQNEQFF. CDR3 in DNA: TGTGCCAGCTCACAGACAGGGGTCTTACAGAATGAGCAGTTCTTC. J is TRBJ2-1 and V is TRBV18; 8 bases fit TRBD1. This CDR3 spans 15 amino acids. CDR1 KGHSH and CDR2 LQKENI come from the germline V gene. V lost 4 bases, J lost 7 bases, and 9 bases stayed unmatched.

This clone was seen once. The V gene is TRBV5-1, the J gene TRBJ2-3; 8 nucleotides align to TRBD2. Trimming removed 1 base from V and 6 bases from J; junction bases left unmatched: 7. Germline-derived CDR1 and CDR2 are SGHRS and YFSETQ. This CDR3 has 15 amino acids. DNA of the CDR3: TGCGCCAGCAGCTTGTTTTCGGGGGGGGATGATACGCAGTATTTT. Translation gives CASSLFSGGDDTQYF. Complete variable domain (other parts from reference TRBV5-1 and TRBJ2-3): KAGVTQTPRYLIKTRGQQVTLSCSPISGHRSVSWYQQTPGQGLQFLFEYFSETQRNKGNFPGRFSGRQFSNSRSEMNVSTLELGDSALYLCASSLFSGGDDTQYFGPGTRLTVL.

The chain carries TRBV5-1 and TRBJ2-3; 12 nucleotides line up with TRBD2. CDR3 length: 17 residues. V shed 4 bases and J 2 bases; nucleotides not matched to a gene: 8. Germline loops: CDR1 SGHRS, CDR2 YFSETQ. The CDR3: CASSGTSGGLPTDTQYF. The CDR3 DNA sequence: TGCGCCAGCAGCGGTACTAGCGGGGGGCTCCCCACAGATACGCAGTATTTT.

Remarks on this clone: At one end, the junction sequence differs from germline, possibly due to a read error. This rearrangement joins TRBV4-1 to TRBJ1-4; a possible D gene is TRBD1 (6 bases). Germline lookup yields CDR1 MGHRA and CDR2 YSYEKL. This CDR3 has 15 residues. CDR3 nucleotide sequence: TGTGCCAGCAGCCAAGAGAGACAGGACTCTGAAAAACTGTTTTTT. Its translation is CASSQERQDSEKLFF.

The chain employs TRBV5-1 and TRBJ2-5; 9 nucleotides match TRBD1. Gene TRBJ2-7 matches the end of the DNA better, so the J call may be wrong. The CDR3 spans 14 residues. CDR1 SGHRS and CDR2 YFSETQ come from the germline V gene. CDR3 nucleotide sequence: TGCGCCAGCAGCACGGGACAGGGAACCTACGAGCAGTACTTC. Its translation: CASSTGQGTYEQYF.

The chain is built from TRBV29-1 and TRBJ2-3, with 8 nucleotides matching TRBD1. The germline gives CDR1 SQVTM, CDR2 ANQGSEA. The CDR3 is 15 amino acids. V lost 4 bases to trimming and J lost 2 bases; unmatched junction nucleotides: 8. The DNA for the CDR3 is TGCAGCGTTGGGGGGACAGGCCCCCTCACAGATACGCAGTATTTT. Amino acids: CSVGGTGPLTDTQYF.

The chain links TRBV7-2 to TRBJ2-1; D call uncertain. Per the germline V gene, CDR1 is SGHTA and CDR2 is FQGNSA. CDR3 length: 14 residues. V lost 3 bases and J 5 bases, leaving 11 bases between the germline ends. The chain's CDR3 is CASSFTVVHNEQFF. CDR3 sequence (DNA): TGTGCCAGCAGCTTTACAGTCGTCCACAATGAGCAGTTCTTC.

The CDR3 reads CASGPTGEETQYF. The CDR3 DNA sequence: TGTGCTAGTGGTCCGACGGGGGAAGAGACCCAGTACTTC. The chain links TRBV12-5 to TRBJ2-5, with D perhaps TRBD2 (6 bases). The CDR3 totals 13 residues. V dropped 5 bases and J dropped 3 bases, with 10 bases sitting between them. CDR1 and CDR2 (germline): LGHNT, FRNRAP.

The chain recombines TRBV5-5 with TRBJ1-2; 8 bases are shared with TRBD1. Germline CDR1 SGHKS, CDR2 YYEKEE (reference sequence). CDR3 size: 15 residues. The trim removed 0 bases at V and 5 bases at J, leaving 6 bases unmatched. The CDR3 sequence: CASSLGGQGAYGYTF. As DNA, the CDR3 is TGTGCCAGCAGCTTGGGAGGACAGGGAGCTTATGGCTACACCTTC. The full variable domain, its missing parts supplied by reference TRBV5-5 and TRBJ1-2, is DAGVTQSPTHLIKTRGQQVTLRCSPISGHKSVSWYQQVLGQGPQFIFQYYEKEERGRGNFPDRFSARQFPNYSSELNVNALLLGDSALYLCASSLGGQGAYGYTFGSGTRLTVV.